The 10 T cell receptor beta chains listed next were all sequenced from one sample in a study of cytomegalovirus exposure and HLA in healthy donors. Generated by immunoSEQ multiplex PCR, the TCRdb table keeps only in-frame clones and is missing some. Among hundreds of thousands of clones listed, around 87% were seen once. The sequencing input was PBMCs. Source of these receptors: a woman aged 18 to 35 in good health and CMV-seropositive.

V and J are TRBV6-4 and TRBJ2-1; 9 bases align to TRBD1. This CDR3 comprises 15 residues. V shed 5 bases and J 4 bases; nucleotides not matched to a gene: 6. CDR1 is MRHNA, CDR2 SNTAGT, per germline. The CDR3 protein is CASSQGQGRYNEQFF. In DNA, the CDR3 is TGTGCCAGCAGTCAGGGACAGGGCCGTTACAATGAGCAGTTCTTC.

This clone was counted a single time. The chain recombines TRBV27 with TRBJ2-2; tentatively, D is TRBD2 (6 bases). The CDR3 contains 14 residues. V lost 4 bases to trimming and J lost 3 bases, with 9 bases between them. CDR1 and CDR2 (germline): MNHEY, SMNVEV (reference sequence). The CDR3 protein is CASSSGVYTGELFF. The CDR3 DNA is TGTGCCAGCAGTTCGGGAGTTTACACCGGGGAGCTGTTTTTT.

The chain has TRBV5-6 and TRBJ1-2, with TRBD1 matching over 12 bases. The germline gives CDR1 SGHDT, CDR2 YYEEEE. CDR3 length equals 16 residues. The V segment lost 0 bases and the J segment 4 bases; nucleotides outside the gene matches: 4. The CDR3 DNA sequence: TGTGCCAGCAGCTTGGGGGGACAGGGGGCCGCCTATGGCTACACCTTC. This sequence encodes CASSLGGQGAAYGYTF.

The V call is TRBV2, the J call TRBJ1-5, with D unresolved. V dropped 5 bases and J dropped 9 bases, with 14 bases sitting between them. The CDR3 runs 13 residues. Germline V gene lookup returns CDR1 SNHLY and CDR2 FYNNEI. The CDR3, as DNA: TGTGCCAGCAGTCGACGGCAAGACTCGCCCCAGCATTTT. Protein sequence: CASSRRQDSPQHF.

The rearrangement uses TRBV7-9 and TRBJ1-1, with 7 positions matching TRBD1. The CDR3 has 16 amino acids. Germline CDR1 SEHNR, CDR2 FQNEAQ (reference sequence). The V segment lost 1 base and the J segment 1 base; nucleotides outside the gene matches: 6. The CDR3 DNA is TGTGCCAGCAGCTTAGGTTATGGACAGGCGAACACTGAAGCTTTCTTT. It translates to CASSLGYGQANTEAFF. The full variable domain, rest sourced from reference TRBV7-9 and TRBJ1-1, is DTGVSQNPRHKITKRGQNVTFRCDPISEHNRLYWYRQTLGQGPEFLTYFQNEAQLEKSRLLSDRFSAERPKGSFSTLEIQRTEQGDSAMYLCASSLGYGQANTEAFFGQGTRLTVV.

The chain is built from TRBV9 and TRBJ1-2, with D tentatively TRBD1 (5 bases). The V gene lost 0 bases and the J gene lost 4 bases, with 31 bases spanning the gap. CDR1 SGDLS and CDR2 YYNGEE come from the germline V gene. The CDR3 totals 21 residues. CDR3 sequence: CASSVETGPDPDMFHRYGYTF. CDR3 DNA sequence: TGTGCCAGCAGCGTAGAAACAGGCCCCGACCCCGACATGTTCCACCGCTATGGCTACACCTTC.

The V call is TRBV28, the J call TRBJ1-5; weak D call: TRBD1 (5 bases). V shed 7 bases and J shed 4 bases, with 29 bases lying between them. CDR1 and CDR2 (germline): MDHEN, SYDVKM. The CDR3 has 19 amino acids. For the CDR3, the DNA is TGTGCCAGCATAAAAGGAAGGGCAGGGCTTCCCTCCGGAAATCAGCCCCAGCATTTT. As protein: CASIKGRAGLPSGNQPQHF.

The CDR3 sequence: CASSRVGQGRMNTEAFF. The DNA of the CDR3 is TGTGCCAGCAGCCGAGTGGGACAGGGGAGGATGAACACTGAAGCTTTCTTT. The chain has TRBV2 and TRBJ1-1; TRBD1 agrees at 10 bases. CDR1 and CDR2 from the germline V gene are SNHLY and FYNNEI. With V trimmed by 6 bases and J by 0 bases, 10 bases remained unmatched. The CDR3 runs 17 residues.

This clone was counted many times. The genes are TRBV5-1 and TRBJ2-2; D ambiguous. Germline lookup yields CDR1 SGHRS and CDR2 YFSETQ. CDR3 length equals 14 residues. V lost 0 bases and J lost 4, with 7 bases in between. In DNA form, the CDR3 reads TGCGCCAGCAGCTTGGCCCAGGCCACCGGGGAGCTGTTTTTT. Protein sequence: CASSLAQATGELFF.

V is TRBV28 and J is TRBJ2-2; 8 bases align to TRBD2. Unmatched junction bases numbered 5, after V lost 3 bases and J lost 5 bases. CDR3 size: 15 residues. Germline CDR1 reads MDHEN; CDR2 reads SYDVKM. The CDR3 sequence is CASSFFPSGTGELFF. The CDR3 coding sequence is TGTGCCAGCAGTTTTTTCCCTAGCGGGACCGGGGAGCTGTTTTTT.